The T cell receptor (beta chain) described here comes from a study of blood T cell repertoires in COVID-19. In the original analysis: Nucleated cell number was recorded as an estimate derived from reference gene primer amplification. Measured with immunoSEQ multiplex PCR; TCRdb has only the in-frame clones, and not every one. D and trimming were read from the DNA, whereas the V and J calls and clone size are those reported in that table. Of under 200,000 clones in the sample, around 87% were seen once. Germline values: CDR1 LNHDA, CDR2 SQIVND (reference sequence). This CDR3 contains 13 residues. The junction had 5 bases not matched to a gene; V was cut back by 8 bases and J by 2 bases.

This TCR derives from a woman older than 75 with COVID-19, enrolled during active disease. This rearrangement joins TRBV19 to TRBJ1-2, with 7 bases that match TRBD1. The sequenced material came from peripheral blood. CDR3 nucleotides: TGTGCCAGTTTAGACAGGGCCAACTATGGCTACACCTTC. Translating gives CASLDRANYGYTF.